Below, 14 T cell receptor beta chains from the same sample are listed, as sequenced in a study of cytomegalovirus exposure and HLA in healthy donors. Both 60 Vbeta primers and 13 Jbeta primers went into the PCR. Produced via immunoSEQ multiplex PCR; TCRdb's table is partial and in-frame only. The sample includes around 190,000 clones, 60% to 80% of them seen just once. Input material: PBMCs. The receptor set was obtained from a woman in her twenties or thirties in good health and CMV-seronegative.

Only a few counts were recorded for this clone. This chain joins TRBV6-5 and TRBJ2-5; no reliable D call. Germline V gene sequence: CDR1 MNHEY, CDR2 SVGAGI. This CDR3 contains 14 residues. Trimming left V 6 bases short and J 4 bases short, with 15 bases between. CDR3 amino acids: CASRQTLFLETQYF. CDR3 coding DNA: TGTGCCAGCAGGCAAACCCTATTTCTAGAGACCCAGTACTTC.

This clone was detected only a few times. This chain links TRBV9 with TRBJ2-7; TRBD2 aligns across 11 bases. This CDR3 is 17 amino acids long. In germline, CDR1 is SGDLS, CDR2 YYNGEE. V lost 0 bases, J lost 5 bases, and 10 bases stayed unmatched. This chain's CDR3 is CASSVALVAGGPDEQYF. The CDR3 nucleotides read TGTGCCAGCAGCGTAGCTTTGGTAGCGGGAGGGCCAGACGAGCAGTACTTC.

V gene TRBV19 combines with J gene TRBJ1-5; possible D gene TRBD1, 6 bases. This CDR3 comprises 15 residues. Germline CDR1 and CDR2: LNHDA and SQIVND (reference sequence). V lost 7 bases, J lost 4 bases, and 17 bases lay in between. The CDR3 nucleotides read TGTGCCAGTACCGACGGGGGGCGGCCTAATCAGCCCCAGCATTTT. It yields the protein CASTDGGRPNQPQHF.

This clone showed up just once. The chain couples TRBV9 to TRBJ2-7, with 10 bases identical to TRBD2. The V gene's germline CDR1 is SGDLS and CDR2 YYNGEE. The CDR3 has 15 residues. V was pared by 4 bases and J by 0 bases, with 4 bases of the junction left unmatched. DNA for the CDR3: TGTGCCAGCAGCCCCAGCGGGAGGGCCTCCTACGAGCAGTACTTC. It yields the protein CASSPSGRASYEQYF.

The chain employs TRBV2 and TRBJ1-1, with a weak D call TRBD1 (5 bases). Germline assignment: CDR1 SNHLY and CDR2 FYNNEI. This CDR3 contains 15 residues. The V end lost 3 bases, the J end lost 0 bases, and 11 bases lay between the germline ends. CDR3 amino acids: CASSDSTVMNTEAFF. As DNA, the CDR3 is TGTGCCAGCAGTGATTCGACAGTCATGAACACTGAAGCTTTCTTT.

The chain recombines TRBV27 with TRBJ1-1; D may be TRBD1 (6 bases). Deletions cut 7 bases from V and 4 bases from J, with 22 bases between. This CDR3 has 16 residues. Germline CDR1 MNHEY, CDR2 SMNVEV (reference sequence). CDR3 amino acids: CASTKWGGASGTEAFF. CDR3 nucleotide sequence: TGTGCCAGCACGAAATGGGGGGGGGCAAGTGGCACTGAAGCTTTCTTT.

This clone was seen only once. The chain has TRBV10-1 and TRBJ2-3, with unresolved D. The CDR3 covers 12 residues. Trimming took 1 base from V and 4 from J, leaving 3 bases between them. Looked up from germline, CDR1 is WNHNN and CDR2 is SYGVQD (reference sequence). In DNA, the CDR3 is TGCGCCAGCAGTGAGTGGCCAGATACGCAGTATTTT. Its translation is CASSEWPDTQYF.

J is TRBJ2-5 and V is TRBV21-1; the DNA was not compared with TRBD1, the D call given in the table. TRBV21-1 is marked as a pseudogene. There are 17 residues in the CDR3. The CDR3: CASSKAKRTGYQETQYF. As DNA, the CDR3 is TGTGCCAGCAGCAAAGCAAAAAGGACAGGGTACCAAGAGACCCAGTACTTC.

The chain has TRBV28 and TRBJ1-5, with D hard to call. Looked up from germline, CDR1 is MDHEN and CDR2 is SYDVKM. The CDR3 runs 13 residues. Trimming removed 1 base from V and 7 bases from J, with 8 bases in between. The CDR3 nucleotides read TGTGCCAGCAGTTTATCCGACTACCAGCCCCAGCATTTT. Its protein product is CASSLSDYQPQHF.

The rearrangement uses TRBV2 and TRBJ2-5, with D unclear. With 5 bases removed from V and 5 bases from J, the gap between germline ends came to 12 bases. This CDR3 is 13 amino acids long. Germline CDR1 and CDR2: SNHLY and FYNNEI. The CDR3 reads CASSPRPGETQYF. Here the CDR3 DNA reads TGTGCCAGCAGTCCCCGCCCCGGGGAGACCCAGTACTTC. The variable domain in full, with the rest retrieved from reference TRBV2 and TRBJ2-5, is EPEVTQTPSHQVTQMGQEVILRCVPISNHLYFYWYRQILGQKVEFLVSFYNNEISEKSEIFDDQFSVERPDGSNFTLKIRSTKLEDSAMYFCASSPRPGETQYFGPGTRLLVL.

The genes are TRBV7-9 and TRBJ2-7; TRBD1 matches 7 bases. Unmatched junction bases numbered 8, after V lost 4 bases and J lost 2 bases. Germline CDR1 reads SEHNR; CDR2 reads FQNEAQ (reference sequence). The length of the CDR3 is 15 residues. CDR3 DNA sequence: TGTGCCAGCAGCTCCGCCGGGACAGCCACCTACGAGCAGTACTTC. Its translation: CASSSAGTATYEQYF. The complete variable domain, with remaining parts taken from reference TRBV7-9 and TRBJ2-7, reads DTGVSQNPRHKITKRGQNVTFRCDPISEHNRLYWYRQTLGQGPEFLTYFQNEAQLEKSRLLSDRFSAERPKGSFSTLEIQRTEQGDSAMYLCASSSAGTATYEQYFGPGTRLTVT.

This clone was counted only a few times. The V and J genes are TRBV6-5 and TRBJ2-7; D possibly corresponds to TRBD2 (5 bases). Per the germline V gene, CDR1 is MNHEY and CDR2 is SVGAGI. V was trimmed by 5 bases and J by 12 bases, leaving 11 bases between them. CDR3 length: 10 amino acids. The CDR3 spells CASSKRGSYF. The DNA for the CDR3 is TGTGCCAGCAGTAAACGAGGGTCGTACTTC.

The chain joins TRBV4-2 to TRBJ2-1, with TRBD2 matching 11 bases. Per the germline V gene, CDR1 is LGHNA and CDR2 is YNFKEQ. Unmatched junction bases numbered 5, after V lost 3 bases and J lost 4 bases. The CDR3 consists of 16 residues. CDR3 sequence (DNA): TGTGCCAGCAGCCAGGAACTAGCGGGGGTGTACAATGAGCAGTTCTTC. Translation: CASSQELAGVYNEQFF.

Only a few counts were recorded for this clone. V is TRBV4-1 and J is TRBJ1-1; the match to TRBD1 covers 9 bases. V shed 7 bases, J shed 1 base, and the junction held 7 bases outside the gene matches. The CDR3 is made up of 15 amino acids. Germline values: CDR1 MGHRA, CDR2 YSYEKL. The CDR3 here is CASKKGQGPNTEAFF. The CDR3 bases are TGCGCCAGCAAAAAGGGACAGGGTCCGAACACTGAAGCTTTCTTT.